The 20 T cell receptor beta chains given below trace back to one sample, sequenced in a study of T cells in localized non-small cell lung cancer. Measured with immunoSEQ multiplex PCR; TCRdb has only the in-frame clones, and not every one. The data contain 100,000 to 150,000 clones, around 90% of them singletons. Material: peripheral blood, obtained before any cancer treatment. The receptors stem from a female donor older than 55 with stage I lung adenocarcinoma.

The CDR3 DNA reads as TGTGCCAGCTCACCAAAAGGACAGACCGGGGAGCTGTTTTTT. Protein: CASSPKGQTGELFF. The chain joins TRBV18 to TRBJ2-2, with D tentatively TRBD1 (6 bases). In germline, CDR1 is KGHSH, CDR2 LQKENI. Trimming left V 2 bases short and J 5 bases short, with 9 bases between. This CDR3 spans 14 amino acids.

The J gene is TRBJ1-3, the V gene TRBV10-3; 9 nucleotides align to TRBD1. V lost 7 bases and J lost 6; bases outside the gene matches: 7. The CDR3 sequence is 14 residues long. Germline CDR1 reads ENHRY; CDR2 reads SYGVKD. The CDR3 coding sequence is TGTGCCATCACTCCGGACAGGGGAATAAACACCATATATTTT. Residues: CAITPDRGINTIYF.

CDR3 in DNA: TGTGCCAGCTCTAATGAAAAACTGTTTTTT. It yields the protein CASSNEKLFF. The V gene is TRBV28, the J gene TRBJ1-4; D unresolved. Germline CDR1 and CDR2: MDHEN and SYDVKM. The length of the CDR3 is 10 residues. V was pared by 8 bases and J by 3 bases, with 1 base between.

This clone was observed a few times. The V gene is TRBV7-2, the J gene TRBJ2-7; no clear D gene. The CDR3 is 14 residues long. The germline gives CDR1 SGHTA, CDR2 FQGNSA. Trimming shortened V by 1 base and J by 6 bases, and 13 bases separated the two germline ends. The CDR3 loop reads CASSLGSLTSEQYF. CDR3 sequence (DNA): TGTGCCAGCAGCTTAGGTTCCCTAACGAGCGAGCAGTACTTC.

In the case of this clone: At the DNA level, this CDR3 is encoded by other sequences in the same sample as well. This chain links TRBV18 with TRBJ2-3, with D hard to call. Trimming stripped 0 bases from V and 3 bases from J, with 4 bases between. Germline V CDR1 and CDR2: KGHSH, LQKENI. This CDR3 spans 13 amino acids. CDR3 bases: TGTGCCAGCTCACCACCGAGTACAGATACGCAGTATTTT. It specifies CASSPPSTDTQYF.

This chain uses TRBV6-1 with TRBJ2-1; weak D call: TRBD1 (5 bases). Per germline, CDR1 MNHNS and CDR2 SASEGT. Trimming left V 5 bases short and J 6 bases short, with 8 bases between. This CDR3 has 12 amino acids. DNA of the CDR3: TGTGCCAGCAGTTCCCAGGGCAATGAGCAGTTCTTC. Protein sequence: CASSSQGNEQFF.

The chain carries TRBV6-1 and TRBJ1-6; D call uncertain. Germline V gene lookup returns CDR1 MNHNS and CDR2 SASEGT. This CDR3 has 15 residues. The V and J ends lost 6 bases and 0 bases respectively, with 9 bases between them. DNA of the CDR3: TGTGCCAGCAGGGACTTGAGCTCCTATAATTCACCCCTCCACTTT. This gives the protein CASRDLSSYNSPLHF.

The rearrangement links TRBV2 to TRBJ2-1; TRBD2 matches 7 bases. Germline assignment: CDR1 SNHLY and CDR2 FYNNEI. This CDR3 spans 16 amino acids. The J segment lost 0 bases and the V segment lost 6 bases, leaving 8 bases of the junction unmatched. The CDR3 nucleotides read TGTGCCAGCAGGAGAGAGAGCGGGATCTCCTACAATGAGCAGTTCTTC. This gives the protein CASRRESGISYNEQFF.

This chain joins TRBV9 and TRBJ2-2; tentative D call: TRBD2 (5 bases). The CDR3 length is 14 residues. Per the germline V gene, CDR1 is SGDLS and CDR2 is YYNGEE. Trimming took off 2 bases at V and 6 bases at J, with 11 bases between the two ends. The CDR3 region is CASSVLDSAGELFF. The CDR3 coding sequence is TGTGCCAGCAGCGTTCTCGATAGCGCCGGGGAGCTGTTTTTT. The full variable domain, in which reference TRBV9 and TRBJ2-2 provide the parts outside the CDR3, is DSGVTQTPKHLITATGQRVTLRCSPRSGDLSVYWYQQSLDQGLQFLIQYYNGEERAKGNILERFSAQQFPDLHSELNLSSLELGDSALYFCASSVLDSAGELFFGEGSRLTVL.

V usage is TRBV6-5 and J usage is TRBJ1-3, with TRBD1 as a possible D gene (5 bases). From germline, CDR1 is MNHEY and CDR2 SVGAGI. V lost 2 bases, J lost 4 bases, and 6 bases lay in between. The CDR3 has 13 residues. The CDR3 spells CASSYDRGNTIYF. The CDR3 nucleotides read TGTGCCAGCAGTTACGACAGAGGAAACACCATATATTTT.

The V gene is TRBV10-1, the J gene TRBJ1-4; 9 nucleotides match TRBD1. The CDR3 sequence is 15 residues long. V trimming: 6 bases; J trimming: 9 bases; junction bases outside the gene matches: 11. Germline V gives CDR1 WNHNN, CDR2 SYGVQD (reference sequence). The CDR3 spells CASSRTGEKGKKLFF. The CDR3 nucleotides read TGCGCCAGCAGCCGGACAGGGGAGAAAGGTAAAAAACTGTTTTTT.

The chain has TRBV5-1 and TRBJ2-7; a possible D gene is TRBD1 (5 bases). CDR1 and CDR2 from the germline V gene are SGHRS and YFSETQ. The CDR3 consists of 14 residues. V lost 0 bases, J lost 4 bases, and 11 bases lay in between. The CDR3: CASSLVGREYEQYF. As DNA, the CDR3 is TGCGCCAGCAGCTTGGTAGGCAGGGAATACGAGCAGTACTTC.

The chain recombines TRBV6-1 with TRBJ2-5; D may be TRBD2 (5 bases). The CDR3 length is 14 residues. The germline CDR1 and CDR2 sequences are MNHNS and SASEGT. V lost 1 base and J lost 7, with 13 bases in between. CDR3 region: CASSEVPGLGTQYF. Written as DNA, the CDR3 is TGTGCCAGCAGTGAAGTCCCAGGACTGGGGACCCAGTACTTC.

The chain uses TRBV5-4 and TRBJ2-1; 10 positions agree with TRBD2. CDR3 length: 14 amino acids. Germline CDR1 is SGHNT and CDR2 is YYREEE (reference sequence). V dropped 3 bases and J dropped 10; count of bases not matched to a gene: 7. CDR3 amino acids: CASSSELAGLEQFF. The CDR3 DNA reads as TGTGCCAGCAGCTCTGAACTAGCGGGATTGGAGCAGTTCTTC. Supplemented by reference TRBV5-4 and TRBJ2-1, the full variable domain reads ETGVTQSPTHLIKTRGQQVTLRCSSQSGHNTVSWYQQALGQGPQFIFQYYREEENGRGNFPPRFSGLQFPNYSSELNVNALELDDSALYLCASSSELAGLEQFFGPGTRLTVL.

This chain links TRBV7-3 with TRBJ2-7, with 9 bases fitting TRBD2. The CDR3 spans 14 residues. Germline V gene data show CDR1 as SGHTA and CDR2 as FQGTGA. The V segment lost 2 bases and the J segment 5 bases; nucleotides outside the gene matches: 4. The CDR3 DNA reads TGTGCCAGCAGCTTACGCGGGAGGGAAAACGAGCAGTACTTC. Amino acids: CASSLRGRENEQYF.

The rearrangement links TRBV5-6 to TRBJ1-5; D gene ambiguous. The germline V gene encodes CDR1 SGHDT and CDR2 YYEEEE. The CDR3 covers 14 residues. Trimming stripped 0 bases from V and 5 bases from J, with 9 bases between. The CDR3: CASSLAVGDQPQHF. The CDR3 bases are TGTGCCAGCAGCTTGGCCGTGGGAGATCAGCCCCAGCATTTT.

This chain joins TRBV29-1 and TRBJ2-7; D possibly corresponds to TRBD1 (6 bases). The CDR3 sequence is 13 residues long. The V and J ends lost 4 bases and 0 bases respectively, with 10 bases between them. The germline V gene has CDR1 SQVTM and CDR2 ANQGSEA. CDR3 nucleotides: TGCAGCGTTGGGGCAGGGGCCTCCTACGAGCAGTACTTC. This encodes CSVGAGASYEQYF.

This clone appeared many times. This chain links TRBV10-3 with TRBJ2-5; D gene unclear. Germline V gene data show CDR1 as ENHRY and CDR2 as SYGVKD. V lost 2 bases, J lost 5 bases, and 12 bases lay in between. The length of the CDR3 is 14 residues. The CDR3 loop reads CAISENLVGETQYF. CDR3 nucleotide sequence: TGTGCCATCAGTGAGAACCTAGTAGGGGAGACCCAGTACTTC.

The V call is TRBV9, the J call TRBJ2-5; D uncertain. Trimming cost V 1 base and J 0 bases, with 7 bases left between them. The CDR3 is 14 amino acids. Germline values: CDR1 SGDLS, CDR2 YYNGEE. The CDR3 spells CASSVQVHQETQYF. CDR3 in DNA: TGTGCCAGCAGCGTACAGGTACACCAAGAGACCCAGTACTTC.

The CDR3 nucleotides are TGTGCCAGCAGTGAGCGCAGGGGAACGGCCAAAAACATTCAGTACTTC. It translates to CASSERRGTAKNIQYF. The rearrangement links TRBV2 to TRBJ2-4; TRBD1 is a possible D gene (6 bases). The CDR3 has 16 residues. CDR1 SNHLY and CDR2 FYNNEI come from the germline V gene. Deletions cut 3 bases from V and 1 base from J, with 13 bases between.